This TCR beta chain comes out of a study of CD8 T cells in Susac syndrome (dated by TCRdb to the late 2010s). About the full investigation: Among the sequenced Susac syndrome patients, more than five had clinically active disease and fewer than 10 were in clinical remission. At blood withdrawal, Susac syndrome patients were either therapy-naive, taking corticosteroids (in some cases with IVIg as well), or taking IVIg alone. Repertoire sequencing was used to test whether CD8+ T cell activation and differentiation in Susac syndrome was antigen driven. Results the study describes overall, beyond this receptor: The TCR sequencing and HLA analysis was acknowledged to have included a relatively small number of individuals. In patients with Susac syndrome, the CD4+ T cell repertoire showed no detectable clonal expansion.

To note about this clonotype: The antigen it recognizes is unknown. Per-base qualities were not stored, and no clone one base away is much larger.

Peripheral blood CD8+ and CD4+ T cells from healthy donors, Susac syndrome patients and multiple sclerosis patients were profiled using high-throughput TCR beta sequencing. Recently defined diagnostic criteria for definite or probable disease were met by the Susac syndrome patients. Bulk CD8+ and CD4+ T cells were purified by magnetic negative isolation, whereas CD8+ TEMRA cells were enriched by FACS. Blood was drawn into EDTA tubes, processed within 24 hours, and PBMCs were isolated by density gradient centrifugation. PBMCs intended for TCR sequencing were cryopreserved in liquid nitrogen and thawed later in a water bath at 37 degrees C. A purity of at least 90% was achieved for sorted or isolated CD4+, CD8+ and CD8+ TEMRA cells. CDR1 and CDR2, per the germline V gene, are LGHNA and YNFKEQ. The cysteine opens and the phenylalanine closes a CDR3 of 12 amino acids. The sequence is cut down to CDR3 DNA, 36 bases in frame from base 1. Cut back by 3 bases and 10 bases, the V and J ends lie 10 bases apart.

RNA was extracted using the RNeasy kit, and about 0.45 to 1 ug of the RNA was reverse transcribed with random hexamers. The immunoSEQ multiplex PCR assay, covering 54 Vbeta and 13 Jbeta segments, was used to amplify TCR beta CDR3 regions. PCR amplification bias was corrected using a synthetic template baseline for primer optimization and computational correction. In the authors' own workflow: Reads were annotated to V, D and J genes according to IMGT and were analyzed with immunoSEQ Analyzer, with only productive sequences retained. Clonality was computed as one minus Shannon entropy normalized by log2 of the number of productive unique sequences. Public and private clones were assessed among the 100 most prevalent clones of each patient and control. Clones were defined as Susac-specific if absent from the healthy and MS cohorts, from more than 900 published viral clones and from other ImmuneACCESS disease sequences. Using fastp at Q25 and MiXCR, TCRdb reprocessed the public reads and kept productive beta chains. Identical CDR3 protein sequences are pooled into one entry, listed with their most common genes and DNA. The V and J calls and clone size come from TCRdb's table, not from the authors' own analysis. The sample yields 150,000 or so distinct CDR3 sequences; about 95% were counted once. The ten largest make up more than 0.11% of the sample.

Rearrangement joined TRBV4-2 to TRBJ2-1, and the D gene may be TRBD2, 5 bases matching. The sample was CD4+ T cells from PBMCs. This sequence was found in a human donor with Susac syndrome. Here is the DNA: TGTGCCAGCAGCCAGGAGGTAAGGGAGCAGTTCTTC. Its amino acids are CASSQEVREQFF.